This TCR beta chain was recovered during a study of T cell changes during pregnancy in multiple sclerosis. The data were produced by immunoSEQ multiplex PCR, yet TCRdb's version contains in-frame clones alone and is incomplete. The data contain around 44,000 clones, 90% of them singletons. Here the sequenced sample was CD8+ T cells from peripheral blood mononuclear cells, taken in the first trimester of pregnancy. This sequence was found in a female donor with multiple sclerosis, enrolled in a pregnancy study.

The CDR3 nucleotides read TGTGCCAGCAGACCGGCGGGCCTTAATCCCGAGCAGTTCTTC. Amino acids: CASRPAGLNPEQFF. The chain recombines TRBV6-6 with TRBJ2-1, with D maybe TRBD2 (5 bases). V was shortened by 6 bases and J by 10 bases, with 19 bases between the two germline ends. Germline CDR1 and CDR2: MNHNY and SVGAGI (reference sequence). The CDR3 consists of 14 residues.